The next 32 T cell receptor beta chains were all read from a single sample in a study of blood T cells in healthy people across ages (dated by TCRdb to the mid-2010s). The library was generated by 5' RACE. The sequencer listed for this sample is Illumina HiSeq 2500. A second PCR of about 7 to 12 cycles was run with a J-beta primer mix and a sample-barcoded 5' primer. The public reads were run again by TCRdb, first through fastp at Q25 and then through MiXCR, and only productive beta chains were kept. Each entry is one CDR3 protein sequence, shown with its most common DNA and genes. The sample table contains about a million distinct CDR3 sequences; only one count was recorded for around 54% of them. Clones ranked in the top ten supply about a fifth of the sample. Source material: blood. The receptors were sampled from a woman between 55 and 75 years old in good health.

Remarks on this clonotype: One end of the junction varies from germline; a read error may be responsible. The CDR3 reads CGVEGQDGLGLNLDTQYF. CDR3 bases: TGCGGCGTTGAAGGGCAGGACGGACTAGGTCTTAATTTGGATACGCAGTATTTT. The V and J genes are TRBV29-1 and TRBJ2-3; 7 bases align to TRBD2. The germline CDR1 and CDR2 sequences are SQVTM and ANQGSEA. The CDR3 runs to 18 residues.

In regard to this clonotype: The junction differs from germline at one of its ends, possibly a read error. The V and J genes are TRBV20-1 and TRBJ1-6, with 9 bases lining up with TRBD1. Germline V lookup: CDR1 DFQATT, CDR2 SNEGSKA (reference sequence). The CDR3 covers 15 residues. The CDR3, as DNA: TGCAGTGCTAGAGGTGACAGGGGGTCTAATTCACCCCTTCACTTT. Translated: CSARGDRGSNSPLHF.

V and J are TRBV27 and TRBJ2-3; 12 positions agree with TRBD2. Germline V gene data show CDR1 as MNHEY and CDR2 as SMNVEV (reference sequence). There are 18 residues in the CDR3. After removal of 3 bases from V and 1 base from J, the junction contained 8 bases not matched to a gene. This CDR3 is CASSFLAGGPGGTDTQYF. In nucleotides, the CDR3 is TGTGCCAGCAGTTTCCTAGCGGGAGGGCCGGGTGGCACAGATACGCAGTATTTT.

This clonotype was seen at least ten times. The chain joins TRBV6-5 to TRBJ2-7; TRBD2 might be the D (6 bases). Germline assignment: CDR1 MNHEY and CDR2 SVGAGI. Trimming removed 2 bases at V and 1 base at J, with 9 bases between. The CDR3 has 14 amino acids. In DNA form, the CDR3 reads TGTGCCAGCAGTTACGGTGGGGGGTCCTACGAGCAGTACTTC. Encoded protein: CASSYGGGSYEQYF.

This clonotype has a single count. V usage is TRBV18 and J usage is TRBJ2-5; 15 bases agree with TRBD2. Per germline, CDR1 KGHSH and CDR2 LQKENI. This CDR3 comprises 17 residues. V dropped 3 bases and J dropped 11; count of bases not matched to a gene: 13. CDR3: CASSPGLAGGRGNEQYF. In DNA, the CDR3 is TGTGCCAGCTCACCGGGACTAGCGGGAGGCCGGGGCAATGAGCAGTACTTC.

The chain is built from TRBV6-2 or TRBV6-3 and TRBJ2-7; no reliable D call. Germline V gene data show CDR1 as MNHEY and CDR2 as SVGEGT. Deletions cut 6 bases from V and 0 bases from J, with 12 bases between. The CDR3 length is 14 residues. The CDR3 DNA sequence: TGTGCCAGCAGACATCCCCGAGTCTCCTACGAGCAGTACTTC. Translating gives CASRHPRVSYEQYF.

As for this clonotype: This may come from a read error, since a much larger clone is one base off. V and J are TRBV3-1 and TRBJ2-3; D is unclear. The germline V gene has CDR1 LGHDT and CDR2 YNNKEL (reference sequence). Trimming took off 3 bases at V and 4 bases at J, with 5 bases between the two ends. CDR3 length: 12 amino acids. The CDR3 loop reads CASSHRADTQYF. In DNA, the CDR3 is TGTGCCAGCAGCCATCGGGCAGATACGCAGTATTTT.

The gene calls are TRBV5-5 and TRBJ2-7; TRBD2 matches at 9 bases. Germline V CDR1 and CDR2: SGHKS, YYEKEE (reference sequence). The CDR3 runs 15 residues. With 2 bases clipped from V and 0 bases from J, the junction kept 3 bases outside the gene matches. The CDR3 reads CASSLQREVSYEQYF. The CDR3 DNA reads as TGTGCCAGCAGCTTACAGCGGGAGGTCTCCTACGAGCAGTACTTC.

A few counts support this clonotype. The chain employs TRBV6-2 or TRBV6-3 and TRBJ1-2, with D hard to call. Germline-derived CDR1 and CDR2 are MNHEY and SVGEGT. V was cut by 7 bases and J by 4 bases, with 13 bases left in between. The CDR3 consists of 13 residues. The CDR3 spells CASTPSAAYGYTF. For the CDR3, the DNA is TGTGCCAGCACGCCTTCGGCAGCCTATGGCTACACCTTC.

In its sample, this clonotype was seen once. The V gene is TRBV29-1, the J gene TRBJ2-5, with D possibly TRBD1 on 5 matching bases. This CDR3 spans 12 amino acids. Trimming stripped 7 bases from V and 5 bases from J, with 14 bases between. Germline lookup yields CDR1 SQVTM and CDR2 ANQGSEA. The CDR3 loop reads CSAHDRAETQYF. The CDR3 DNA reads TGCAGCGCACACGACAGAGCGGAGACCCAGTACTTC.

This clonotype was counted only a few times. J is TRBJ2-3 and V is TRBV29-1, with D uncertain. The CDR3 is made up of 11 amino acids. Germline CDR1 and CDR2: SQVTM and ANQGSEA. V gave up 6 bases and J gave up 3 bases, with 7 bases separating them. CDR3 coding DNA: TGCAGCGTGTCAGGAACAGATACGCAGTATTTT. Translated: CSVSGTDTQYF.

This chain uses TRBV6-6 with TRBJ2-1; 7 positions agree with TRBD2. The CDR3 sequence is 15 residues long. CDR1 is MNHNY, CDR2 SVGAGI, per germline (reference sequence). Germline trimming cut 3 bases from V and 5 bases from J; bases unmatched to any gene: 7. CDR3 nucleotides: TGTGCCAGCAGTTATAGCGGGTCGGGAAACAATGAGCAGTTCTTC. This gives the protein CASSYSGSGNNEQFF.

As for this clonotype: Germline is not matched at one junction end, which may reflect a read error. The chain employs TRBV6-4 and TRBJ2-1; 11 nucleotides align to TRBD1. This CDR3 contains 18 residues. Germline V gene lookup returns CDR1 MRHNA and CDR2 SNTAGT. CDR3 residues: CASSEIRDRGSENNEQFF. The CDR3 nucleotides are TGTGCCAGCAGTGAGATCCGGGACAGGGGGTCGGAGAACAATGAACAGTTCTTC.

This chain uses TRBV12-3 or TRBV12-4 with TRBJ1-5, with 9 bases matching TRBD1. This CDR3 comprises 19 residues. V gave up 3 bases and J gave up 5 bases; unmatched junction bases: 17. CDR3 sequence reads: CASSFLRGTGHLWDQPQHF. CDR3 DNA: TGTGCCAGCAGTTTCCTCCGTGGGACAGGGCACCTTTGGGATCAGCCCCAGCATTTT.

The chain joins TRBV4-2 to TRBJ2-3; possibly TRBD1 for D (5 bases). The CDR3 extends over 14 amino acids. Trimming took 5 bases from V and 4 from J, leaving 13 bases between them. Germline V CDR1 and CDR2: LGHNA, YNFKEQ. Here the CDR3 DNA reads TGTGCCAGCAGCTCTGGGGCCTCGGCAGATACGCAGTATTTT. Translated: CASSSGASADTQYF.

This clonotype appeared a few times. This sequence joins TRBV4-3 and TRBJ2-1; D uncertain. The assigned J gene may be wrong: the sequence end matches TRBJ2-7 better. The CDR3 spans 14 residues. Germline assignment: CDR1 LGHNA and CDR2 YSLEER. The CDR3 reads CASSQGPRINEQYF. CDR3 DNA sequence: TGCGCCAGCAGCCAAGGACCCCGTATCAATGAGCAGTACTTC.

The CDR3 reads CSARDGTQAGSYEQYF. CDR3 coding DNA: TGCAGTGCTAGAGATGGGACGCAGGCTGGCTCCTACGAGCAGTACTTC. The chain is built from TRBV20-1 and TRBJ2-7, with D perhaps being TRBD1 or TRBD2 (5 bases each). The CDR3 spans 16 residues. The germline CDR1 and CDR2 sequences are DFQATT and SNEGSKA (reference sequence). Trimming cost V 0 bases and J 0 bases, with 15 bases left between them.

The J gene is TRBJ2-7, the V gene TRBV28; 7 nucleotides match TRBD2. This CDR3 has 15 residues. Trimming took 3 bases from V and 4 from J; bases not matched to a gene: 9. Looked up from germline, CDR1 is MDHEN and CDR2 is SYDVKM. CDR3 nucleotide sequence: TGTGCCAGCAGTTTTAAGTGGGAGGGCCCTTACGAGCAGTACTTC. It encodes CASSFKWEGPYEQYF.

This clonotype occurred a few times. The chain uses TRBV12-3 or TRBV12-4 and TRBJ2-2; the D gene is possibly TRBD2 (6 bases). Deletions cut 4 bases from V and 5 bases from J, with 8 bases between. The CDR3 covers 13 residues. The CDR3 region has the DNA TGTGCCAGCAGTTATCGGGGGACCGGGGAGCTGTTTTTT. The encoded protein is CASSYRGTGELFF.

V and J are TRBV15 and TRBJ2-5, with D possibly being TRBD2 (6 bases). The CDR3 covers 17 residues. The germline V gene encodes CDR1 LNHNV and CDR2 YYDKDF (reference sequence). With 7 bases removed from V and 1 base from J, the gap between germline ends came to 22 bases. The CDR3 sequence is CATTKRSWTTIQETQYF. Here the CDR3 DNA reads TGTGCCACCACTAAAAGAAGCTGGACTACGATCCAAGAGACCCAGTACTTC.

The chain uses TRBV2 and TRBJ2-7, with D perhaps TRBD1 (6 bases). V was clipped by 5 bases and J by 7 bases, with 12 bases between them. This CDR3 has 12 residues. From germline, CDR1 is SNHLY and CDR2 FYNNEI. The CDR3 is CASSKTGSEQYF. As DNA, the CDR3 is TGTGCCAGCAGTAAAACAGGGAGTGAGCAGTACTTC. Using reference TRBV2 and TRBJ2-7 for the parts outside the CDR3, the full variable domain is EPEVTQTPSHQVTQMGQEVILRCVPISNHLYFYWYRQILGQKVEFLVSFYNNEISEKSEIFDDQFSVERPDGSNFTLKIRSTKLEDSAMYFCASSKTGSEQYFGPGTRLTVT.

This clonotype was found a few times. This chain uses TRBV5-1 with TRBJ2-7; the match to TRBD1 covers 7 bases. V lost 3 bases to trimming and J lost 3 bases; unmatched junction nucleotides: 9. CDR1 and CDR2 from the germline V gene are SGHRS and YFSETQ. This CDR3 spans 15 amino acids. The CDR3 coding sequence is TGCGCCAGCAGCTGGATCGACAGGGCCGACTACGAGCAGTACTTC. Its protein product is CASSWIDRADYEQYF. Complete variable domain (other parts from reference TRBV5-1 and TRBJ2-7): KAGVTQTPRYLIKTRGQQVTLSCSPISGHRSVSWYQQTPGQGLQFLFEYFSETQRNKGNFPGRFSGRQFSNSRSEMNVSTLELGDSALYLCASSWIDRADYEQYFGPGTRLTVT.

The chain has TRBV12-3 or TRBV12-4 and TRBJ1-2, with 7 bases that match TRBD1. Trimming cost V 6 bases and J 8 bases; bases outside gene matches: 9. The CDR3 runs to 13 residues. The CDR3 region has the DNA TGTGCCAGCAGACTAGACAGGGCGGACGGCTACACCTTC. It encodes CASRLDRADGYTF.

CDR3 nucleotides: TGTGCCAGCAGTTACTTTTGCGGAACTAATGAAAAACTGTTTTTT. It codes for CASSYFCGTNEKLFF. The chain employs TRBV6-7 and TRBJ1-4; D gene ambiguous. TRBV6-7 is an ORF; its function is uncertain. Trimming left V 1 base short and J 1 base short, with 7 bases between. CDR3 size: 15 residues.

This clonotype was counted between two and nine times. This chain links TRBV3-1 with TRBJ2-7; TRBD1 is a possible D gene (5 bases). V dropped 5 bases and J dropped 3 bases, with 17 bases sitting between them. Germline values: CDR1 LGHDT, CDR2 YNNKEL (reference sequence). This CDR3 contains 15 residues. The CDR3 reads CASSAQSDTSYEQYF. CDR3 coding DNA: TGTGCCAGCAGCGCCCAATCGGACACGAGCTACGAGCAGTACTTC.

As concerns this clonotype: This may be a read error, as it is one base from a much larger clone. The chain is built from TRBV7-9 and TRBJ2-3, with D hard to call. This CDR3 region has 13 residues. The germline CDR1 and CDR2 sequences are SEHNR and FQNEAQ (reference sequence). CDR3 residues: CTSSLAPTDTQYF. The CDR3 DNA follows: TGTACCAGCAGCTTAGCCCCCACAGATACGCAGTATTTT. The whole variable domain, remainder taken from reference TRBV7-9 and TRBJ2-3, is DTGVSQNPRHKITKRGQNVTFRCDPISEHNRLYWYRQTLGQGPEFLTYFQNEAQLEKSRLLSDRFSAERPKGSFSTLEIQRTEQGDSAMYLCTSSLAPTDTQYFGPGTRLTVL.

The V gene is TRBV28, the J gene TRBJ2-2; tentative D call: TRBD1 (6 bases). Germline lookup yields CDR1 MDHEN and CDR2 SYDVKM. The V end was cut by 0 bases, the J end by 6 bases, with 17 bases between. CDR3 length: 17 amino acids. The CDR3 protein is CASSLWGLGAKAGELFF. CDR3 sequence (DNA): TGTGCCAGCAGTTTATGGGGGCTGGGGGCGAAGGCCGGGGAGCTGTTTTTT.

The chain has TRBV4-2 and TRBJ2-7; maybe TRBD1 (7 bases). CDR1 is LGHNA and CDR2 is YNFKEQ in the germline V gene. CDR3 length equals 14 residues. Trimming took off 1 base at V and 8 bases at J, with 15 bases between the two ends. CDR3: CASSQVTRGHQQYF. Here the CDR3 DNA reads TGTGCCAGCAGCCAAGTGACTAGGGGGCATCAGCAGTACTTC.

This clonotype turned up a few times. J is TRBJ2-7 and V is TRBV6-5; 7 nucleotides match TRBD1. The J call is doubtful: the DNA matches TRBJ2-5 better. Germline CDR1 MNHEY, CDR2 SVGAGI. The CDR3 consists of 14 residues. The CDR3 region has the DNA TGTGCCAGCAGCCACGGGACAGATCCCGCGACCCAGTACTTC. Translated, it gives CASSHGTDPATQYF.

The genes are TRBV12-3 or TRBV12-4 and TRBJ2-3, with TRBD2 matching 8 bases. CDR3 length: 15 residues. The V and J ends lost 5 bases and 3 bases, in that order; junction bases with no gene match: 7. The CDR3 DNA reads TGTGCCAGCAGTAGGGAGGGACTAGTAACAGATACGCAGTATTTT. Protein sequence: CASSREGLVTDTQYF.

The V gene is TRBV20-1, the J gene TRBJ1-5; D is undetermined. In germline, CDR1 is DFQATT, CDR2 SNEGSKA (reference sequence). The CDR3 loop spans 15 amino acids. The V end lost 1 base, the J end lost 2 bases, and 12 bases lay between the germline ends. This chain's CDR3 is CSARGALSGNQPQHF. DNA of the CDR3: TGCAGTGCTAGAGGAGCTTTGTCGGGCAATCAGCCCCAGCATTTT.

The chain carries TRBV12-3 or TRBV12-4 and TRBJ1-2, with 8 positions matching TRBD1. V was pared by 6 bases and J by 0 bases, with 3 bases of the junction left unmatched. The CDR3 is made up of 14 amino acids. CDR3 DNA sequence: TGTGCCAGCAGGAAACAGGGGGCTAACTATGGCTACACCTTC. This translates into CASRKQGANYGYTF.